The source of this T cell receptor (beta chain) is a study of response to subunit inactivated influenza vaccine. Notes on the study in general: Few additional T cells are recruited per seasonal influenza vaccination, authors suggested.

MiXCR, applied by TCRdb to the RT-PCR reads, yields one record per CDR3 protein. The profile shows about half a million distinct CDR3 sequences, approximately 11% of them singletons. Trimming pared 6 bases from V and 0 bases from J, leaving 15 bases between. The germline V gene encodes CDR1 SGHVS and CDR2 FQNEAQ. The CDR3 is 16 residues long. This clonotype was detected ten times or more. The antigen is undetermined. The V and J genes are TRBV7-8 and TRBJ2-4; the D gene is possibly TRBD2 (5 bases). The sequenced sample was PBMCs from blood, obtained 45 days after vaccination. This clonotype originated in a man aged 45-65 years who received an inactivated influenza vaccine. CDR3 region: CASSQSGNLAKNIQYF. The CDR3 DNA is TGTGCCAGCAGTCAGAGCGGAAATCTAGCCAAAAACATTCAGTACTTC.